The table lists the clone carrying this T cell receptor beta chain with a count of one. Its antigen is not known. CDR3 size: 13 residues. V was shortened by 3 bases and J by 4 bases, with 9 bases between the two germline ends. Germline V gene data show CDR1 as MNHEY and CDR2 as SMNVEV (reference sequence). 13 Jbeta primers and 60 Vbeta primers were used for the PCR. Using immunoSEQ multiplex PCR, the repertoire was profiled, and TCRdb retains in-frame clones only, with some absent. The table shows about 230,000 clones, with 70% to 85% occurring only once. This specimen comes from a study of cytomegalovirus exposure and HLA in healthy donors. Whole-study findings and limits: Among TCR sequences, most were rare, though some public TCRs appeared in many donors. Roughly uniform depth of sequencing across donors was assumed in presence/absence analyses. Reported results showed that the classifier diagnosed cytomegalovirus status with high specificity and sensitivity. The authors considered a cluster of highly shared sequence variants likely to be a sequencing artifact.

The receptor comes from a woman aged 40 to 49 in good health and CMV-seronegative. This chain links TRBV27 with TRBJ1-1, with D possibly matching TRBD1 (6 bases). Sequenced: PBMCs. CDR3 in amino acids: CASSLGAGTEAFF. CDR3 sequence (DNA): TGTGCCAGCAGTTTGGGGGCCGGCACTGAAGCTTTCTTT.